The 14 T cell receptor beta chains below all came from one sample that was sequenced in a study of T cells after somatic rescue of genetic block (dated by TCRdb to about 2020). Receptor libraries were prepared by the immunoSEQ multiplex PCR assay. Drawn from immuneACCESS, this table holds only the in-frame rearrangements with V and J called that TCRdb kept. Clones are partly lost; checked studies trace under half to an unresolved V gene and leave the rest unexplained. The sample table shows about 14,000 clones, and just over 70% are seen once. Approximately 14% of the sample comes from the top ten. Sequences were obtained from peripheral blood mononuclear cells (PBMCs). These receptors all stem from a boy between 10 and 17 years old.

This chain uses TRBV15 with TRBJ2-7; D call uncertain. Germline CDR1 is LNHNV and CDR2 is YYDKDF (reference sequence). The CDR3 has 16 amino acids. V was pared by 0 bases and J by 3 bases, with 15 bases between. CDR3 coding DNA: TGTGCCACCAGCAGAGATCTCCGGGCTGGTAACTACGAGCAGTACTTC. Amino acid sequence: CATSRDLRAGNYEQYF. Supplemented by reference TRBV15 and TRBJ2-7, the full variable domain reads DAMVIQNPRYQVTQFGKPVTLSCSQTLNHNVMYWYQQKSSQAPKLLFHYYDKDFNNEADTPDNFQSRRPNTSFCFLDIRSPGLGDTAMYLCATSRDLRAGNYEQYFGPGTRLTVT.

The CDR3 is CANRDPQSGELFF. The CDR3 bases are TGCGCCAACCGGGACCCTCAATCCGGGGAGCTGTTTTTT. J is TRBJ2-2 and V is TRBV5-1; either TRBD1 or TRBD2 may fit D (5 bases each). Germline values: CDR1 SGHRS, CDR2 YFSETQ. This CDR3 region has 13 residues. The germline V and J ends were trimmed by 9 bases and 6 bases, with 15 bases remaining between them.

The chain recombines TRBV2 with TRBJ1-6; possibly TRBD1 for D (5 bases). The germline V gene encodes CDR1 SNHLY and CDR2 FYNNEI. With 3 bases removed from V and 11 bases from J, the gap between germline ends came to 17 bases. The CDR3 length is 15 residues. Written as DNA, the CDR3 is TGTGCCAGCAGTGACCAGGGACTCCCTATTACACCCCTCCACTTT. Protein product: CASSDQGLPITPLHF. Based on the CDR3 plus reference TRBV2 and TRBJ1-6, the full variable domain is EPEVTQTPSHQVTQMGQEVILRCVPISNHLYFYWYRQILGQKVEFLVSFYNNEISEKSEIFDDQFSVERPDGSNFTLKIRSTKLEDSAMYFCASSDQGLPITPLHFGNGTRLTVT.

The rearrangement uses TRBV28 and TRBJ1-5, with no clear D. V dropped 2 bases and J dropped 2 bases, with 10 bases sitting between them. The germline V gene has CDR1 MDHEN and CDR2 SYDVKM. The CDR3 spans 15 residues. CDR3 nucleotides: TGTGCCAGCAGTTTAAGAGGAAAGGGCAATCAGCCCCAGCATTTT. This gives the protein CASSLRGKGNQPQHF. Full variable domain (rest looked up from reference TRBV28 and TRBJ1-5): DVKVTQSSRYLVKRTGEKVFLECVQDMDHENMFWYRQDPGLGLRLIYFSYDVKMKEKGDIPEGYSVSREKKERFSLILESASTNQTSMYLCASSLRGKGNQPQHFGDGTRLSIL.

The chain couples TRBV5-1 to TRBJ2-3, with 10 bases that match TRBD1. Germline trimming cut 0 bases from V and 6 bases from J; bases unmatched to any gene: 4. This CDR3 is 15 amino acids long. Germline V lookup: CDR1 SGHRS, CDR2 YFSETQ. Here the CDR3 reads CASSLVWTGGDTQYF. DNA of the CDR3: TGCGCCAGCAGCTTGGTGTGGACAGGGGGGGATACGCAGTATTTT.

The chain recombines TRBV27 with TRBJ2-3; D not resolved. V lost 3 bases, J lost 6 bases, and 13 bases lay in between. Looked up from germline, CDR1 is MNHEY and CDR2 is SMNVEV (reference sequence). CDR3 length equals 14 residues. The CDR3: CASSFWGIEDTQYF. The CDR3 bases are TGTGCCAGCAGTTTCTGGGGAATAGAGGATACGCAGTATTTT.

The V call is TRBV11-2, the J call TRBJ2-3; 12 bases align to TRBD1. Germline CDR1 reads SGHAT; CDR2 reads FQNNGV. The junction had 4 bases not matched to a gene; V was cut back by 2 bases and J by 7 bases. This CDR3 has 15 amino acids. The CDR3 bases are TGTGCCAGCAGCTTATTGGGGACAGGGGGCTATACGCAGTATTTT. Translating it yields CASSLLGTGGYTQYF.

This clone was counted only a few times. The V gene is TRBV28, the J gene TRBJ2-3; 8 bases map to TRBD1. This CDR3 has 15 amino acids. J was trimmed by 2 bases and V by 5 bases; bases with no gene match: 6. Germline V gene sequence: CDR1 MDHEN, CDR2 SYDVKM. In DNA, the CDR3 is TGTGCCAGCAGTCCCCGACAGGGGTTCACAGATACGCAGTATTTT. Amino acids: CASSPRQGFTDTQYF.

This clone was seen once. The chain has TRBV5-8 and TRBJ1-1; no firm D call. Germline values: CDR1 SGHTS, CDR2 YDEGEE. Trimming shortened V by 2 bases and J by 4 bases, and 9 bases separated the two germline ends. This CDR3 has 13 residues. This CDR3 is CASSFGVPTEAFF. The CDR3 DNA follows: TGTGCCAGCAGCTTTGGGGTCCCCACTGAAGCTTTCTTT.

The chain carries TRBV2 and TRBJ2-1, with TRBD1 matching 7 bases. The CDR3 spans 15 residues. V dropped 7 bases and J dropped 1; count of bases not matched to a gene: 7. Germline V gene sequence: CDR1 SNHLY, CDR2 FYNNEI. The CDR3 DNA follows: TGTGCCAGCAACCGAGGGGGCTCTTCCTACAATGAGCAGTTCTTC. Its translation: CASNRGGSSYNEQFF.

The chain has TRBV2 and TRBJ1-4; D is possibly TRBD1 (6 bases). Trimming left V 4 bases short and J 6 bases short, with 15 bases between. This CDR3 comprises 15 residues. The germline V gene encodes CDR1 SNHLY and CDR2 FYNNEI. This chain's CDR3 is CASSGFWGADEKLFF. CDR3 nucleotide sequence: TGTGCCAGCAGTGGATTTTGGGGGGCGGATGAAAAACTGTTTTTT.

In its sample, this clone was seen once. V usage is TRBV11-3 and J usage is TRBJ2-3, with a weak D call TRBD1 (6 bases). CDR3 length equals 13 residues. Trimming stripped 4 bases from V and 8 bases from J, with 13 bases between. CDR1 SGHNT and CDR2 YENEEA come from the germline V gene. The CDR3: CASSSYRDGTQYF. CDR3 bases: TGTGCCAGCAGCTCCTACAGGGATGGTACGCAGTATTTT.

This clone is classed as medium-sized. This rearrangement joins TRBV10-3 to TRBJ2-7, with D possibly TRBD1 on 6 matching bases. CDR3 size: 12 residues. Germline V gives CDR1 ENHRY, CDR2 SYGVKD. The V end lost 9 bases, the J end lost 5 bases, and 14 bases lay between the germline ends. The CDR3 is CAISLTGHEQYF. CDR3 nucleotides: TGTGCCATTTCCTTGACAGGTCACGAGCAGTACTTC.

This clone was recorded a few times. This sequence joins TRBV6-1 and TRBJ1-2; D remains ambiguous. The CDR3 consists of 11 residues. V lost 4 bases, J lost 9 bases, and 9 bases lay in between. Germline loops: CDR1 MNHNS, CDR2 SASEGT. CDR3: CASSVSRSYTF. The CDR3 nucleotides read TGTGCCAGCAGTGTATCCAGGAGCTACACCTTC.